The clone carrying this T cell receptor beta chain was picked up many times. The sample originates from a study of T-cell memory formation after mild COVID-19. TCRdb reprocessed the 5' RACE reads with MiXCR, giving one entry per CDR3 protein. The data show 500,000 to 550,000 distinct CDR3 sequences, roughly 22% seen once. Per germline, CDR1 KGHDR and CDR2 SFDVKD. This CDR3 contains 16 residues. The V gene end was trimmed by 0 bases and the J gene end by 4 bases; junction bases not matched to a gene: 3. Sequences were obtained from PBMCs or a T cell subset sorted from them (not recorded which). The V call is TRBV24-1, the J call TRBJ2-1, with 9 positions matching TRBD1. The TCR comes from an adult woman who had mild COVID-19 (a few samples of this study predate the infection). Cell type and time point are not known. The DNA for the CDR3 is TGTGCCACCAGTGATTTGCAGGGACAGGGTTACAATGAGCAGTTCTTC. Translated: CATSDLQGQGYNEQFF.